A single sample gave rise to the 30 T cell receptor beta chains below, sequenced in a study of blood T cell repertoires in COVID-19. Sequencing was performed with immunoSEQ multiplex PCR; in TCRdb, only in-frame clones are kept and a portion is missing. This sample yields over 120,000 clones, of which roughly 80% are seen a single time; 9.2% belongs to the top ten. What was sequenced was PBMCs or T cells enriched from blood (not recorded which). The receptor source for this set is a man over 45 who had recovered from COVID-19.

Concerning this clone itself: A clone one base away is much larger, so this may be a read error. This chain connects TRBV11-3 to TRBJ2-1; possibly TRBD2 for D (5 bases). The CDR3 is 13 residues long. Per the germline V gene, CDR1 is SGHNT and CDR2 is YENEEA. V dropped 5 bases and J dropped 4 bases, with 9 bases sitting between them. CDR3 residues: CASSPRTYNEQFF. In DNA form, the CDR3 reads TGTGCCAGCAGCCCCAGGACTTACAATGAGCAGTTCTTC.

V usage is TRBV14 and J usage is TRBJ2-2, with TRBD2 as a possible D gene (5 bases). This CDR3 region has 16 residues. Germline lookup yields CDR1 SGHDN and CDR2 FVKESK. V lost 1 base, J lost 0 bases, and 9 bases lay in between. The DNA for the CDR3 is TGTGCCAGCAGCCAAGTCGCGGGTTCGAACACCGGGGAGCTGTTTTTT. It specifies CASSQVAGSNTGELFF. Using reference TRBV14 and TRBJ2-2 for the parts outside the CDR3, the full variable domain is EAGVTQFPSHSVIEKGQTVTLRCDPISGHDNLYWYRRVMGKEIKFLLHFVKESKQDESGMPNNRFLAERTGGTYSTLKVQPAELEDSGVYFCASSQVAGSNTGELFFGEGSRLTVL.

This clone turned up a few times. Other DNA sequences in the same sample also yield this CDR3. The chain has TRBV28 and TRBJ1-5; TRBD1 matches 9 bases. CDR1 is MDHEN, CDR2 SYDVKM, per germline. The CDR3 spans 14 residues. Losses at the gene ends were 4 bases for V and 4 bases for J; bases not matched to a gene: 2. The CDR3: CASSSGQGNQPQHF. The CDR3 nucleotides read TGTGCCAGCAGTTCGGGACAGGGTAATCAGCCCCAGCATTTT.

The chain combines TRBV3-1 (or the pseudogene TRBV3-2) with TRBJ1-5, with a possible D match to TRBD1 (6 bases). V gave up 1 base and J gave up 5 bases, with 9 bases separating them. CDR3 length: 14 amino acids. Germline V gives CDR1 LGHDT, CDR2 YNNKEL (reference sequence). CDR3 sequence (DNA): TGTGCCAGCAGCCAAGGGACAGCCGATCAGCCCCAGCATTTT. Translating it yields CASSQGTADQPQHF.

J is TRBJ1-2 and V is TRBV7-9, with a tentative D call TRBD1 (5 bases). The CDR3 spans 17 residues. Deletions cut 4 bases from V and 0 bases from J, with 18 bases between. Germline V gives CDR1 SEHNR, CDR2 FQNEAQ (reference sequence). For the CDR3, the DNA is TGTGCCAGCAGCTCCGGATCAGGGAAGATGGCTAACTATGGCTACACCTTC. Amino acid sequence: CASSSGSGKMANYGYTF.

CDR3 DNA sequence: TGCAGCGTTGAGGGCCTTGCGGTTAGCGCCGATCCTTTCAGCTCCTACGAGCAGTACTTC. The encoded protein is CSVEGLAVSADPFSSYEQYF. The V call is TRBV29-1, the J call TRBJ2-7; perhaps TRBD2 as D (5 bases). The CDR3 runs to 20 residues. V was clipped by 3 bases and J by 0 bases, with 30 bases between them. Germline lookup yields CDR1 SQVTM and CDR2 ANQGSEA.

V gene TRBV7-3 combines with J gene TRBJ1-2; possible D gene TRBD1, 5 bases. The germline V and J ends were trimmed by 5 bases and 0 bases, with 13 bases remaining between them. Germline values: CDR1 SGHTA, CDR2 FQGTGA. CDR3 size: 15 residues. CDR3 in DNA: TGTGCCAGCAGCCCGCAGGGTGTTCCTAACTATGGCTACACCTTC. Its protein is CASSPQGVPNYGYTF.

The J gene is TRBJ1-2, the V gene TRBV3-1 (or the pseudogene TRBV3-2), with 7 nucleotides matching TRBD1. J lost 4 bases, V lost 2 bases, and 4 bases had no gene match. This CDR3 is built from 14 residues. Germline CDR1 LGHDT, CDR2 YNNKEL (reference sequence). CDR3 DNA: TGTGCCAGCAGCCAACCGGGACAGATCTATGGCTACACCTTC. Its protein is CASSQPGQIYGYTF.

The CDR3 is CASSRLAGPTGELFF. Here the CDR3 DNA reads TGTGCCAGCAGCAGACTAGCGGGGCCCACCGGGGAGCTGTTTTTT. V and J are TRBV7-8 and TRBJ2-2; the match to TRBD2 covers 11 bases. Germline-derived CDR1 and CDR2 are SGHVS and FQNEAQ. The CDR3 is made up of 15 amino acids. V lost 5 bases and J lost 4; bases outside the gene matches: 3.

The chain recombines TRBV5-1 with TRBJ1-1, with TRBD1 matching over 8 bases. Germline CDR1 is SGHRS and CDR2 is YFSETQ. With 3 bases clipped from V and 1 base from J, the junction kept 11 bases outside the gene matches. The CDR3 is 17 amino acids. CDR3 sequence reads: CASSSRDRGGWNTEAFF. The CDR3 coding sequence is TGCGCCAGCAGCTCCCGCGACAGGGGTGGATGGAACACTGAAGCTTTCTTT. Variable domain in full (rest from reference TRBV5-1 and TRBJ1-1): KAGVTQTPRYLIKTRGQQVTLSCSPISGHRSVSWYQQTPGQGLQFLFEYFSETQRNKGNFPGRFSGRQFSNSRSEMNVSTLELGDSALYLCASSSRDRGGWNTEAFFGQGTRLTVV.

The chain joins TRBV20-1 to TRBJ2-3; D is possibly TRBD2 (6 bases). This CDR3 has 14 residues. CDR1 DFQATT and CDR2 SNEGSKA come from the germline V gene (reference sequence). V was trimmed by 3 bases and J by 5 bases, leaving 15 bases between them. The CDR3 nucleotides are TGCAGTGCTAGTATTGCGAGGGGAGGAGATACGCAGTATTTT. It yields the protein CSASIARGGDTQYF.

The chain has TRBV7-2 and TRBJ1-1, with no clear D. Germline CDR1 SGHTA, CDR2 FQGNSA. V lost 3 bases and J lost 4, with 9 bases in between. CDR3 size: 13 residues. The CDR3 loop is CASSFAGLTEAFF. The CDR3 DNA follows: TGTGCCAGCAGCTTTGCAGGACTCACTGAAGCTTTCTTT.

The chain couples TRBV18 to TRBJ1-2, with 8 bases fitting TRBD1. CDR3 length equals 15 residues. Per germline, CDR1 KGHSH and CDR2 LQKENI. The V segment lost 1 base and the J segment 8 bases; nucleotides outside the gene matches: 9. The CDR3 protein is CASSPQQGADGGYTF. The DNA of the CDR3 is TGTGCCAGCTCACCACAGCAGGGGGCCGATGGAGGCTACACCTTC. Full variable domain (remainder filled in from reference TRBV18 and TRBJ1-2): NAGVMQNPRHLVRRRGQEARLRCSPMKGHSHVYWYRQLPEEGLKFMVYLQKENIIDESGMPKERFSAEFPKEGPSILRIQQVVRGDSAAYFCASSPQQGADGGYTFGSGTRLTVV.

The genes are TRBV20-1 and TRBJ1-5, with unresolved D. The CDR3 covers 15 residues. In germline, CDR1 is DFQATT, CDR2 SNEGSKA (reference sequence). V was shortened by 4 bases and J by 3 bases, with 16 bases between the two germline ends. This CDR3 is CSATDKPYSNQPQHF. In DNA form, the CDR3 reads TGCAGTGCTACTGATAAGCCGTACTCCAATCAGCCCCAGCATTTT.

This clone was counted a few times. The rearrangement joins TRBV7-3 to TRBJ2-3; D gene unclear. Germline CDR1 reads SGHTA; CDR2 reads FQGTGA. V was cut by 5 bases and J by 2 bases, with 11 bases left in between. The CDR3 loop spans 14 amino acids. As DNA, the CDR3 is TGTGCCAGCAGCCCTCAGTTAGCCACAGATACGCAGTATTTT. It encodes CASSPQLATDTQYF.

The rearrangement uses TRBV27 and TRBJ1-6, with 7 bases identical to TRBD1. Germline V lookup: CDR1 MNHEY, CDR2 SMNVEV (reference sequence). J lost 5 bases, V lost 5 bases, and 3 bases had no gene match. CDR3 length: 14 residues. CDR3: CASSRGLNNSPLHF. The CDR3 DNA follows: TGTGCCAGCAGTAGGGGGCTGAATAATTCACCCCTCCACTTT.

CDR3 loop: CATSLGVGTGELFF. In DNA form, the CDR3 reads TGTGCCACCAGTCTGGGAGTGGGGACCGGGGAGCTGTTTTTT. The V gene is TRBV24-1, the J gene TRBJ2-2; tentatively, D is TRBD2 (5 bases). The CDR3 runs 14 residues. The V and J ends lost 6 bases and 5 bases respectively, with 12 bases between them. From germline, CDR1 is KGHDR and CDR2 SFDVKD.

The V call is TRBV10-3, the J call TRBJ1-1; D is undetermined. The CDR3 has 13 residues. The V and J ends lost 7 bases and 1 base respectively, with 10 bases between them. The germline CDR1 and CDR2 sequences are ENHRY and SYGVKD. The CDR3: CAIIGTGNTEAFF. Here the CDR3 DNA reads TGTGCCATCATCGGAACGGGGAACACTGAAGCTTTCTTT.

This clone has more than one count but fewer than ten. The V and J genes are TRBV18 and TRBJ2-4, with D hard to call. The CDR3 spans 11 residues. Germline CDR1 is KGHSH and CDR2 is LQKENI. V was pared by 3 bases and J by 9 bases, with 6 bases between. The CDR3 here is CASSPEFIQYF. As DNA, the CDR3 is TGTGCCAGCTCACCGGAGTTCATTCAGTACTTC. The entire variable domain, with the rest obtained from reference TRBV18 and TRBJ2-4, is as follows: NAGVMQNPRHLVRRRGQEARLRCSPMKGHSHVYWYRQLPEEGLKFMVYLQKENIIDESGMPKERFSAEFPKEGPSILRIQQVVRGDSAAYFCASSPEFIQYFGAGTRLSVL.

CDR3 DNA sequence: TGTGCCAGCAGCCTCCGGACTCTCAATGAGCAGTTCTTC. Translating gives CASSLRTLNEQFF. The chain couples TRBV7-3 to TRBJ2-1; the D gene is possibly TRBD2 (5 bases). The CDR3 sequence is 13 residues long. V lost 5 bases, J lost 6 bases, and 11 bases lay in between. The germline V gene encodes CDR1 SGHTA and CDR2 FQGTGA.

V gene TRBV11-2 combines with J gene TRBJ2-7, with 10 bases identical to TRBD2. Trimming removed 5 bases from V and 2 bases from J; junction bases left unmatched: 6. Germline CDR1 and CDR2: SGHAT and FQNNGV. The CDR3 covers 15 residues. DNA for the CDR3: TGTGCCAGCAGCCCAATACTAGCGGGGACCTACGAGCAGTACTTC. Its protein product is CASSPILAGTYEQYF.

The chain links TRBV5-5 to TRBJ1-3; 7 bases are a match to TRBD1. The CDR3 is 15 residues long. V gave up 4 bases and J gave up 1 base; unmatched junction bases: 5. The germline gives CDR1 SGHKS, CDR2 YYEKEE (reference sequence). The CDR3 bases are TGTGCCAGCAGCGCGACAGGGACATCTGGAAACACCATATATTTT. Encoded protein: CASSATGTSGNTIYF.

In this sample, this clone turned up many times. This chain uses TRBV7-9 with TRBJ2-1, with D tentatively TRBD1 (6 bases). Trimming removed 6 bases from V and 0 bases from J, with 18 bases in between. The V gene's germline CDR1 is SEHNR and CDR2 FQNEAQ (reference sequence). This CDR3 is built from 17 residues. The CDR3 spells CASRGAGIPGSYNEQFF. In nucleotides, the CDR3 is TGTGCCAGCAGGGGGGCCGGGATCCCGGGCTCCTACAATGAGCAGTTCTTC.

The chain joins TRBV7-2 to TRBJ2-3; TRBD2 agrees at 11 bases. Germline V CDR1 and CDR2: SGHTA, FQGNSA. The length of the CDR3 is 18 residues. The junction had 7 bases not matched to a gene; V was cut back by 1 base and J by 1 base. CDR3 protein: CASSLEIAGGLGTDTQYF. DNA for the CDR3: TGTGCCAGCAGCTTAGAGATAGCGGGGGGGCTGGGCACAGATACGCAGTATTTT. The variable domain in full, completed from reference TRBV7-2 and TRBJ2-3, reads GAGVSQSPSNKVTEKGKDVELRCDPISGHTALYWYRQSLGQGLEFLIYFQGNSAPDKSGLPSDRFSAERTGGSVSTLTIQRTQQEDSAVYLCASSLEIAGGLGTDTQYFGPGTRLTVL.

The chain employs TRBV20-1 and TRBJ1-1; D might be TRBD1 (5 bases). This CDR3 spans 10 amino acids. Deletions cut 3 bases from V and 10 bases from J, with 9 bases between. Germline V gene data show CDR1 as DFQATT and CDR2 as SNEGSKA (reference sequence). In DNA, the CDR3 is TGCAGTGCTAGTCTAGGGGCAGCTTTCTTT. It yields the protein CSASLGAAFF.

This clone was picked up one time. V gene TRBV5-1 combines with J gene TRBJ2-2, with 10 bases lining up with TRBD1. Germline CDR1 reads SGHRS; CDR2 reads YFSETQ. Trimming cost V 4 bases and J 3 bases; bases outside gene matches: 0. The CDR3 has 14 residues. The CDR3 reads CASSGTGDTGELFF. DNA for the CDR3: TGCGCCAGCAGCGGGACAGGGGACACCGGGGAGCTGTTTTTT.

The chain combines TRBV6-2 or TRBV6-3 with TRBJ1-2, with D possibly being TRBD1 (5 bases). V lost 2 bases, J lost 9 bases, and 13 bases lay in between. Germline V lookup: CDR1 MNHEY, CDR2 SVGEGT. The CDR3 is made up of 13 amino acids. The CDR3 reads CASSYDGGWSYTF. The CDR3 DNA is TGTGCCAGCAGTTACGACGGGGGTTGGAGCTACACCTTC.

The J gene is TRBJ2-7, the V gene TRBV5-5; D remains unclear. The CDR3 consists of 15 residues. The germline gives CDR1 SGHKS, CDR2 YYEKEE (reference sequence). V lost 0 bases to trimming and J lost 2 bases, with 12 bases between them. Here the CDR3 reads CASSLEPSSTYEQYF. Written as DNA, the CDR3 is TGTGCCAGCAGCTTGGAACCCTCGAGCACCTACGAGCAGTACTTC.

The J gene is TRBJ1-1, the V gene TRBV18; the D gene is possibly TRBD1 (6 bases). CDR3 length: 14 residues. Germline assignment: CDR1 KGHSH and CDR2 LQKENI. Trimming stripped 2 bases from V and 5 bases from J, with 12 bases between. CDR3 nucleotide sequence: TGTGCCAGCTCACCAGAAGGGGGGGTGACTGAAGCTTTCTTT. Its protein product is CASSPEGGVTEAFF.

The chain uses TRBV19 and TRBJ1-2, with TRBD1 as a possible D gene (5 bases). Trimming left V 3 bases short and J 8 bases short, with 16 bases between. From germline, CDR1 is LNHDA and CDR2 SQIVND (reference sequence). The CDR3 is made up of 14 amino acids. Here the CDR3 DNA reads TGTGCCAGTAGTATCGGGGGACCAGTGTTCGGCTACACCTTC. As protein: CASSIGGPVFGYTF.